Listed below are T cell receptor beta chains from one sample, sequenced in a study of blood T cell repertoires in COVID-19. Sequencing was performed with immunoSEQ multiplex PCR; in TCRdb, only in-frame clones are kept and a portion is missing. The table includes about 280,000 clones, roughly nine tenths detected once. The sequenced material came from peripheral blood. Receptor source: a man between 40 and 49 years old with active or convalescent COVID-19. The CDR3 runs from the conserved cysteine through the conserved F or W. The D gene is left open where the match is weak. Where a row states a size, it is once, few, many or the class of an expanded clone; other rows omit it.

j_call | clone_size | d_call | v_call | cdr3_aa | cdr3_nt
TRBJ1-2 | once | TRBD1 | TRBV6-5 | CASSPTGDYGYTF | TGTGCCAGCAGCCCGACAGGGGACTATGGCTACACCTTC
TRBJ1-5 | few | - | TRBV5-6 | CASSLFNQPQHF | TGTGCCAGCAGCCTCTTCAATCAGCCCCAGCATTTT
TRBJ1-2 | - | - | TRBV7-9 | CASSLTGDYGYTF | TGTGCCAGCAGCCTTACAGGAGACTATGGCTACACCTTC
TRBJ2-2 | - | TRBD1 | TRBV2 | CASSLQGAYTGELFF | TGTGCCAGCAGTCTCCAGGGGGCTTACACCGGGGAGCTGTTTTTT
TRBJ1-1 | - | - | TRBV5-1 | CASSSQGHTEAFF | TGCGCCAGCAGCTCTCAGGGGCACACTGAAGCTTTCTTT
TRBJ2-3 | - | TRBD1 | TRBV6-8 | CASSLGDRGPDGTDTQYF | TGTGCCAGCAGTTTAGGGGACAGGGGTCCCGACGGCACAGATACGCAGTATTTT
TRBJ2-5 | - | - | TRBV11-1 | CASSLVFGSSSETQYF | TGTGCCAGCAGCTTAGTTTTCGGGTCTTCGAGCGAGACCCAGTACTTC
TRBJ2-3 | - | TRBD2 | TRBV19 | CASSNLLGGGADTQYF | TGTGCCAGTAGTAACCTCCTGGGCGGGGGGGCAGATACGCAGTATTTT
TRBJ1-2 | - | TRBD1 | TRBV9 | CASSGGDRDYGYTF | TGTGCCAGCAGCGGAGGAGACAGGGACTATGGCTACACCTTC
TRBJ2-1 | - | - | TRBV28 | CASSFAPGPGSEQFF | TGTGCCAGCAGTTTCGCCCCCGGTCCCGGTAGTGAGCAGTTCTTC
TRBJ2-7 | - | TRBD1 | TRBV30 | CAWSRDRGWEQYF | TGTGCCTGGAGTCGGGACAGGGGGTGGGAGCAGTACTTC
TRBJ1-5 | - | TRBD1 | TRBV13 | CASSLGRDSAGQPQHF | TGTGCCAGCAGCTTAGGCCGGGACAGCGCGGGGCAGCCCCAGCATTTT
TRBJ2-7 | - | - | TRBV7-8 | CASSLAVRGNEQYF | TGTGCCAGCAGCTTAGCGGTAAGGGGTAACGAGCAGTACTTC
TRBJ1-3 | - | - | TRBV9 | CASSARVDTGNTIYF | TGTGCCAGCAGCGCCAGGGTAGATACTGGAAACACCATATATTTT
TRBJ2-2 | few | - | TRBV3-1/TRBV3-2 | CASSATGEDGELFF | TGTGCCAGCAGCGCCACCGGAGAAGACGGGGAGCTGTTTTTT
TRBJ1-6 | few | - | TRBV30 | CAWSPLQGLSSPLHF | TGTGCCTGGAGTCCCCTACAGGGATTAAGTTCACCCCTCCACTTT
TRBJ2-6 | - | TRBD1 | TRBV5-1 | CASSLGTGGTGANVLTF | TGCGCCAGCAGCTTAGGGACAGGGGGCACTGGGGCCAACGTCCTGACTTTC
TRBJ1-2 | once | - | TRBV24-1 | CATSDSRVGTNYGYTF | TGTGCCACCAGTGATTCCCGGGTCGGGACAAACTATGGCTACACCTTC
TRBJ2-1 | - | TRBD1 | TRBV7-3 | CASSRGTGNNEQFF | TGTGCCAGCAGCCGAGGGACAGGTAACAATGAGCAGTTCTTC
TRBJ1-2 | once | TRBD1 | TRBV24-1 | CATSMGQPYGYTF | TGTGCCACCAGTATGGGACAGCCCTATGGCTACACCTTC
TRBJ2-7 | once | - | TRBV5-1 | CASSLDRAGQYF | TGCGCCAGCAGCTTGGACAGGGCCGGGCAGTACTTC
TRBJ1-1 | - | - | TRBV24-1 | CATSDGGLNTEAFF | TGTGCCACCAGTGACGGGGGGCTAAACACTGAAGCTTTCTTT
TRBJ2-2 | - | TRBD2 | TRBV5-4 | CASSLTRTSGKELFF | TGTGCCAGCAGCCTTACTAGGACTAGCGGGAAGGAGCTGTTTTTT
TRBJ2-7 | - | - | TRBV5-1 | CASRNRVGYEQYF | TGCGCCAGCAGAAACAGGGTCGGCTACGAGCAGTACTTC
TRBJ2-5 | - | - | TRBV28 | CASSLFEGTQYF | TGTGCCAGCAGTTTATTCGAGGGGACCCAGTACTTC
TRBJ1-1 | - | - | TRBV9 | CASSVGPGGTAFF | TGTGCCAGCAGCGTAGGACCTGGAGGTACGGCTTTCTTT
TRBJ1-5 | - | - | TRBV2 | CASRRDISNQPQHF | TGTGCCAGCAGACGGGACATTAGCAATCAGCCCCAGCATTTT
TRBJ1-6 | - | TRBD1 | TRBV11-2 | CASSSGTGPLPLHF | TGTGCCAGCAGCTCGGGGACAGGGCCTCTACCCCTCCACTTT
TRBJ2-2 | - | - | TRBV11-3 | CASSFSENTGELFF | TGTGCCAGCAGCTTCAGCGAAAACACCGGGGAGCTGTTTTTT
TRBJ2-1 | - | TRBD2 | TRBV18 | CASSPKLAVPYNEQFF | TGTGCCAGCTCACCTAAACTAGCGGTCCCCTACAATGAGCAGTTCTTC
TRBJ2-7 | - | TRBD1 | TRBV19 | CASSSGQGRYEQYF | TGTGCCAGTTCCTCGGGACAGGGGAGGTACGAGCAGTACTTC
TRBJ2-1 | - | TRBD1 | TRBV7-2 | CASSLEAGQGGEQFF | TGTGCCAGCAGCTTAGAAGCGGGACAGGGGGGTGAGCAGTTCTTC
TRBJ1-2 | - | TRBD1 | TRBV12-3/TRBV12-4 | CASSWGAGGGYTF | TGTGCCAGCAGTTGGGGGGCAGGGGGTGGCTACACCTTC
TRBJ2-7 | - | TRBD1 | TRBV6-5 | CASSLTGPTYEQYF | TGTGCCAGCAGCCTGACAGGGCCCACCTACGAGCAGTACTTC
TRBJ2-1 | - | TRBD2 | TRBV19 | CASSIDPLGGRAYNEQFF | TGTGCCAGTAGTATAGATCCCCTTGGCGGGAGGGCCTACAATGAGCAGTTCTTC
TRBJ1-2 | - | TRBD1 | TRBV30 | CAWSGTGHGYTF | TGTGCCTGGTCCGGGACAGGGCACGGCTACACCTTC
TRBJ2-7 | - | TRBD2 | TRBV13 | CASSSGTSGRYEQYF | TGTGCCAGCAGCTCCGGGACTAGCGGGAGGTACGAGCAGTACTTC
TRBJ1-3 | once | - | TRBV2 | CASSTTQPSISGNTIYF | TGTGCCAGCAGCACCACACAGCCCTCCATCTCTGGAAACACCATATATTTT
TRBJ1-1 | few | - | TRBV28 | CASSVQGNTEAFF | TGTGCCAGCAGTGTTCAGGGGAACACTGAAGCTTTCTTT
TRBJ2-3 | - | - | TRBV19 | CASSPFASGGDTQYF | TGTGCCAGTAGTCCCTTTGCGAGTGGAGGAGATACGCAGTATTTT
TRBJ2-4 | - | - | TRBV5-1 | CASSPTAGNGDIQYF | TGCGCCAGCAGCCCTACGGCGGGCAACGGGGACATTCAGTACTTC
TRBJ2-7 | - | - | TRBV4-2 | CASSQETTRRSSYEQYF | TGTGCCAGCAGCCAAGAGACGACACGACGAAGCTCCTACGAGCAGTACTTC
TRBJ2-7 | - | - | TRBV30 | CAWSVTYEQYF | TGTGCCTGGAGTGTCACCTACGAGCAGTACTTC
TRBJ2-2 | - | - | TRBV11-3 | CASSFKASGIDTGELFF | TGTGCCAGCAGCTTCAAGGCTTCCGGGATCGACACCGGGGAGCTGTTTTTT
TRBJ1-5 | - | - | TRBV19 | CASTRQANQPQHF | TGTGCCAGTACCCGACAGGCCAATCAGCCCCAGCATTTT
TRBJ1-3 | - | - | TRBV11-2 | CASSLGSRGFSGNTIYF | TGTGCCAGCAGCTTAGGCTCTCGAGGGTTCTCTGGAAACACCATATATTTT
TRBJ1-2 | - | TRBD1 | TRBV6-2/TRBV6-3 | CASSYSAGGIGAYTF | TGTGCCAGCAGTTACTCGGCAGGGGGCATTGGTGCCTACACCTTC
TRBJ2-3 | - | - | TRBV10-3 | CAISVEGDTQYF | TGTGCCATCAGTGTCGAGGGTGATACGCAGTATTTT
TRBJ2-3 | - | - | TRBV5-1 | CASSLSRASTDTQYF | TGCGCCAGCAGCTTGAGCAGGGCTTCCACAGATACGCAGTATTTT
TRBJ1-5 | - | - | TRBV6-6 | CASSGLKYSNQPQHF | TGTGCCAGCAGCGGACTCAAGTATAGCAATCAGCCCCAGCATTTT
TRBJ1-2 | - | TRBD1 | TRBV2 | CASSQDREVYTF | TGTGCCAGCAGCCAGGACAGGGAGGTCTACACCTTC
TRBJ1-5 | - | TRBD1 | TRBV9 | CASSATGSPQPQHF | TGTGCCAGCAGCGCGACAGGGAGCCCACAGCCCCAGCATTTT
TRBJ2-1 | - | - | TRBV9 | CASSVDQRGEQFF | TGTGCCAGCAGCGTGGATCAACGGGGTGAGCAGTTCTTC
TRBJ2-2 | - | - | TRBV30 | CAWSGGANTGELFF | TGTGCCTGGAGCGGCGGGGCGAACACCGGGGAGCTGTTTTTT
TRBJ2-3 | - | TRBD2 | TRBV13 | CASRPLGRESAPTDTQYF | TGTGCCAGCAGGCCGCTGGGGCGGGAGTCGGCCCCCACAGATACGCAGTATTTT
TRBJ2-5 | - | - | TRBV20-1 | CSASGEETQYF | TGCAGTGCTAGCGGAGAAGAGACCCAGTACTTC
TRBJ2-2 | - | - | TRBV24-1 | CATSDFKNTGELFF | TGTGCCACCAGTGATTTTAAGAACACCGGGGAGCTGTTTTTT